This section outlines one T cell receptor beta chain sequence together with its context. Its antigen is not identified. This entry belongs to a study of T cell responses to AZD1222 COVID-19 vaccine. Overall study results and limits: Researchers took repertoire samples only after the peak T cell response had come. Breadth and depth of Spike-specific TCRs rose after two AZD1222 doses.

The germline CDR1 and CDR2 sequences are MNHEY and SVGAGI. This CDR3 region has 14 residues. Trimming cost V 4 bases and J 5 bases; bases outside gene matches: 7. The repertoire was sequenced with immunoSEQ multiplex PCR; TCRdb's copy has only in-frame clones and lacks some. Of more than 50,000 clones in the sample, around 79% were seen once. The receptor was isolated from an adult in good health. The V call is TRBV6-5, the J call TRBJ1-1, with 7 bases fitting TRBD1. Sequenced here: peripheral blood, sampled on day 0 of MenACWY control vaccination. For the CDR3, the DNA is TGTGCCAGCAGTTCTACCGGACAGGAGACTGAAGCTTTCTTT. Protein product: CASSSTGQETEAFF.